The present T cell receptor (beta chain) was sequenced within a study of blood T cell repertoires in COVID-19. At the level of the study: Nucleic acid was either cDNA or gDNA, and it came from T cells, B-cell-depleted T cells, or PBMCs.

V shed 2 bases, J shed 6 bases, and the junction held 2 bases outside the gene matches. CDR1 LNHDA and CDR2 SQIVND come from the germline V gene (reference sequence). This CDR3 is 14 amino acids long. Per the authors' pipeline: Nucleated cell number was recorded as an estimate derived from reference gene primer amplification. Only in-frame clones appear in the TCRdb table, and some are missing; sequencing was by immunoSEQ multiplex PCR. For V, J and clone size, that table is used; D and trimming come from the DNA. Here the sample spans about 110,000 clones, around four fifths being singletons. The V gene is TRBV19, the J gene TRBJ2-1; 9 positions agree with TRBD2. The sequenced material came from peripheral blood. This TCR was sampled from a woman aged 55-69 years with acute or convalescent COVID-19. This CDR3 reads CASSIRTSVNEQFF. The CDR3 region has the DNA TGTGCCAGTAGTATAAGGACTAGCGTCAATGAGCAGTTCTTC.